Here is one TCR beta chain with its context. Its antigen is as yet unknown. A second PCR, run for roughly 7 to 12 cycles, used a sample-barcoded 5' primer plus a J-beta primer mix. Template switching added a 12-random-nucleotide identifier to every cDNA molecule. TCRdb called the 5' RACE reads again in MiXCR, with one record for every CDR3 protein. The sample lists roughly 1,300,000 distinct CDR3 sequences; roughly 64% were seen once. The sample originates from a study of blood T cells in healthy people across ages. Each sample yielded at least 6 micrograms of PBMC total RNA. Study findings and constraints: Both naive CD4+ cell counts and diversity were greater in long-lived donors than in aged donors.

The sequenced material came from blood. This TCR was sampled from a man between 18 and 29 years old in good health.

CDR3 bases: TGTGCCAGCAGTGGAGGACTAGCGGGGGGCAGATACCAAGAGACCCAGTACTTC. Its protein product is CASSGGLAGGRYQETQYF. The genes are TRBV6-2 or TRBV6-3 and TRBJ2-5, with 14 bases aligning to TRBD2. Unmatched junction bases numbered 8, after V lost 5 bases and J lost 0 bases. Germline CDR1 reads MNHEY; CDR2 reads SVGEGT. There are 18 residues in the CDR3.